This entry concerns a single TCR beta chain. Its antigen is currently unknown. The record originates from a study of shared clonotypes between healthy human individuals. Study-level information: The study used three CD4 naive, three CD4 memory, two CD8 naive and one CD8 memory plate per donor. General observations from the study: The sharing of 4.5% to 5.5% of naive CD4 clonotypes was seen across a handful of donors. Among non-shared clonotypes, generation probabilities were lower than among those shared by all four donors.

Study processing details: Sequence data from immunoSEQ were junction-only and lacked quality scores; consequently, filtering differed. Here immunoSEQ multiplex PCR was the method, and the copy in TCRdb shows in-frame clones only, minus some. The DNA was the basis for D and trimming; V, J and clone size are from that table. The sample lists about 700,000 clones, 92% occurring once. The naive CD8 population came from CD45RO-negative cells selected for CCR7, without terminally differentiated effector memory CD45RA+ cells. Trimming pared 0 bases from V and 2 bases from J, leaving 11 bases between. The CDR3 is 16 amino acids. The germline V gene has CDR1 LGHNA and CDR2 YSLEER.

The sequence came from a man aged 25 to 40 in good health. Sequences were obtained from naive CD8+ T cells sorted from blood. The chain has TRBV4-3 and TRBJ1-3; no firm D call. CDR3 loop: CASSQETRGPGNTIYF. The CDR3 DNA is TGCGCCAGCAGCCAAGAAACACGGGGTCCTGGAAACACCATATATTTT.